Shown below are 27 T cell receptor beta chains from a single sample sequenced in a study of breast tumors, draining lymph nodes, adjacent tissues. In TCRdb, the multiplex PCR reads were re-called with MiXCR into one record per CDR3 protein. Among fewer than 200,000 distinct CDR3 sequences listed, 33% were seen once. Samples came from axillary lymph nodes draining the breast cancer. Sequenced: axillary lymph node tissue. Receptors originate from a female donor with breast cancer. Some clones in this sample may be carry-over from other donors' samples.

The CDR3 sequence: CASSQARTGYTF. The CDR3 bases are TGCGCCAGCAGCCAAGCTAGGACAGGGTACACCTTC. The chain recombines TRBV4-1 with TRBJ1-2; 8 nucleotides match TRBD1. V trimming: 1 base; J trimming: 11 bases; junction bases outside the gene matches: 3. This CDR3 is 12 amino acids long. Germline assignment: CDR1 MGHRA and CDR2 YSYEKL.

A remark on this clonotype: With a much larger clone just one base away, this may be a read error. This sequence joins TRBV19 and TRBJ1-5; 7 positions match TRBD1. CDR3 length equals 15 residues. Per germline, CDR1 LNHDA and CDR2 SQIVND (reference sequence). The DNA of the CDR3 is TGCGCCAGCAGCTTGGGGGACAGTTCTAATCAGCCCCGGCATTTT. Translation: CASSLGDSSNQPRHF.

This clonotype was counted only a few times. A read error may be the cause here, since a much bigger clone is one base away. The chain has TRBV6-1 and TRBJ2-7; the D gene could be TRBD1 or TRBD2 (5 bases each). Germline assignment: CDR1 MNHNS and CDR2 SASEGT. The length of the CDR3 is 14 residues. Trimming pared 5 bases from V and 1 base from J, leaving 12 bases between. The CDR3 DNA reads TGTGCCAGCAGTCAAAGGGGAGAGTCCTACGAGCAGTACTTC. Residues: CASSQRGESYEQYF.

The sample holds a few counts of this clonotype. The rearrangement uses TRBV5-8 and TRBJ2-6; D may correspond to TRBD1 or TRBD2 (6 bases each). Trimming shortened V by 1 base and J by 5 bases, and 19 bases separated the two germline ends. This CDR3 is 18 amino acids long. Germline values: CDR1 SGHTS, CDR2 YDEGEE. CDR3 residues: CASSLWGAGSLRANVLTF. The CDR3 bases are TGTGCCAGCAGCTTGTGGGGGGCCGGGTCTCTAAGGGCCAACGTCCTGACTTTC.

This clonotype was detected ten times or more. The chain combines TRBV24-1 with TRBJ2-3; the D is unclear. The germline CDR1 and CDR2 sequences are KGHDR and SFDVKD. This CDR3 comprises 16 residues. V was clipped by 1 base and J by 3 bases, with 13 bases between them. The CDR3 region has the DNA TGTGCCACCAGTGATTTATCTAGTACCGGAACAGATACGCAGTATTTT. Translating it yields CATSDLSSTGTDTQYF.

Here the CDR3 reads CASSDGEVAYEQYF. In nucleotides, the CDR3 is TGCGCCAGCAGTGACGGAGAGGTCGCCTACGAGCAGTACTTC. The chain carries TRBV10-1 and TRBJ2-7; D not certain. Germline V gene sequence: CDR1 WNHNN, CDR2 SYGVQD (reference sequence). V lost 3 bases to trimming and J lost 2 bases, with 11 bases between them. The CDR3 sequence is 14 residues long.

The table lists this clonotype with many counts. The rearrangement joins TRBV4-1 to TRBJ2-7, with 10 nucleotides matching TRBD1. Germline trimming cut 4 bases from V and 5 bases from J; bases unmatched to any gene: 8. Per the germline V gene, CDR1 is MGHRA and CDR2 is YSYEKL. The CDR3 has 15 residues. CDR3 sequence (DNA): TGCGCCAGCAGCCTAGTGGACAGGGGGTCCCACGAGCAGTACTTC. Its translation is CASSLVDRGSHEQYF.

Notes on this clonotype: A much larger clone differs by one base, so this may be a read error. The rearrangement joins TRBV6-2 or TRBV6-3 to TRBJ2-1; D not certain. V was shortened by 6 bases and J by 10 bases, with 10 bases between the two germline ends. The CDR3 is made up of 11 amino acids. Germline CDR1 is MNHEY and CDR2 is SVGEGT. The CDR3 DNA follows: TGTGCCAGCAGAATCCACTACGAGCAGTTCTTC. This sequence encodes CASRIHYEQFF.

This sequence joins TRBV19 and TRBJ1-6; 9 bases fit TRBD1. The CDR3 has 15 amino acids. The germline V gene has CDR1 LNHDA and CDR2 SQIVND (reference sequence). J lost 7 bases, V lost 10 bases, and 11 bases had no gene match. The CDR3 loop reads CATCLSDRGNSPLHF. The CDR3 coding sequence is TGTGCCACCTGCCTCTCGGACAGGGGAAATTCACCCCTCCACTTT. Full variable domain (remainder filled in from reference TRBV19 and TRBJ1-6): DGGITQSPKYLFRKEGQNVTLSCEQNLNHDAMYWYRQDPGQGLRLIYYSQIVNDFQKGDIAEGYSVSREKKESFPLTVTSAQKNPTAFYLCATCLSDRGNSPLHFGNGTRLTVT.

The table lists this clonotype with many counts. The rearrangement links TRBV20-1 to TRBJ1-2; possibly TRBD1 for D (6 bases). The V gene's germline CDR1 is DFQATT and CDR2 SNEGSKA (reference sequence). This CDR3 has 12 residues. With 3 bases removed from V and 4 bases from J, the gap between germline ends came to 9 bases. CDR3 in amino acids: CSASRGGYGYTF. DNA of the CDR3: TGCAGTGCTAGTAGAGGGGGCTATGGCTACACCTTC.

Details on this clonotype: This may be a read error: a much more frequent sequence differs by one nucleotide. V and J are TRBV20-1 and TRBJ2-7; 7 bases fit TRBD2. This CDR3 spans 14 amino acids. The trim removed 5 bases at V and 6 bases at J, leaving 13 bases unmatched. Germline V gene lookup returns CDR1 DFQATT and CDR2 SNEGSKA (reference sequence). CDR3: CSAVAGGRGSEQYF. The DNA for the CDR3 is TGCAGTGCTGTAGCAGGAGGGAGGGGCTCCGAGCAGTACTTC.

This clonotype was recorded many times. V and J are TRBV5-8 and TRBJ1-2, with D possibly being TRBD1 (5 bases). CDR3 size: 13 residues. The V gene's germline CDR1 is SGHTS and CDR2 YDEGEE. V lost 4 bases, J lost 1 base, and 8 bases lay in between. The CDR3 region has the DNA TGTGCCAGCAGCACCGACAGTAACTATGGCTACACCTTC. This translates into CASSTDSNYGYTF. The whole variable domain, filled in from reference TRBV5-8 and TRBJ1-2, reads EAGVTQSPTHLIKTRGQQATLRCSPISGHTSVYWYQQALGLGLQFLLWYDEGEERNRGNFPPRFSGRQFPNYSSELNVNALELEDSALYLCASSTDSNYGYTFGSGTRLTVV.

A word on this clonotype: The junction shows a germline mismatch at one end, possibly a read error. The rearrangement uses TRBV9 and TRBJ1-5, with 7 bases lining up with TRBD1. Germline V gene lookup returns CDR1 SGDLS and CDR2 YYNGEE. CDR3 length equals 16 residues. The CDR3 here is CASRRGGRDSNQLQHF. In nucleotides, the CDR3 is TGTGCCAGCAGACGAGGGGGCAGGGATAGCAATCAGCTCCAGCATTTT. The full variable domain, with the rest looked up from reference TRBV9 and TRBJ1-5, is DSGVTQTPKHLITATGQRVTLRCSPRSGDLSVYWYQQSLDQGLQFLIQYYNGEERAKGNILERFSAQQFPDLHSELNLSSLELGDSALYFCASRRGGRDSNQLQHFGDGTRLSIL.

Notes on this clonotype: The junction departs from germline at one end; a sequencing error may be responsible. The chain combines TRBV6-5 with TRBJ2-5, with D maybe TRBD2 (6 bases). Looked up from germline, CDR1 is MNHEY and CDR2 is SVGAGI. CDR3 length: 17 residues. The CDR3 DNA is TGTGCCAGCAGTCACTCGACACAGCGGGTCGCGCTGGGGACCCAGTACTTC. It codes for CASSHSTQRVALGTQYF.

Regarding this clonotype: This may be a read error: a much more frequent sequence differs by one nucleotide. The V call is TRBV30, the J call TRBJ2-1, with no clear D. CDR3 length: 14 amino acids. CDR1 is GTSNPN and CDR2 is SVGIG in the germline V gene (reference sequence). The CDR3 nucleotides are TGTGCCTGGAGTGTACCGGGTGGCTACAATGGGCAGTTCTTC. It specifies CAWSVPGGYNGQFF.

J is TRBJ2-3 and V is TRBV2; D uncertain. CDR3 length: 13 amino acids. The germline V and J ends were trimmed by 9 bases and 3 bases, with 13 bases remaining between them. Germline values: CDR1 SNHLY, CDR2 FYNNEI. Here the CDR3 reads CARSLPGTDTQYF. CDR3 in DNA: TGTGCCAGGTCCCTCCCTGGGACAGATACGCAGTATTTT.

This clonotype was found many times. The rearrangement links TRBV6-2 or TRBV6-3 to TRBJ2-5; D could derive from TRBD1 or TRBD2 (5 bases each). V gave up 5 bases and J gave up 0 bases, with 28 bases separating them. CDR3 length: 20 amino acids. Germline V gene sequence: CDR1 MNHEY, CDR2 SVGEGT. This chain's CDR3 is CASSKRDPDSTENNQETQYF. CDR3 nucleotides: TGTGCCAGCAGTAAACGGGATCCAGACAGTACCGAAAATAACCAAGAGACCCAGTACTTC.

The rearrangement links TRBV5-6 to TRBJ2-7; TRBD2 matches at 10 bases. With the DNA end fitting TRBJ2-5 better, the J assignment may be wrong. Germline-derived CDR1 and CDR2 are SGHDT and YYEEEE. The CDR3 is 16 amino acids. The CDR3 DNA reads TGTGCCAGCAGCTCCCTTAGCGGGGGGATCCAAGAGACCCAGTACTTC. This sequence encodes CASSSLSGGIQETQYF.

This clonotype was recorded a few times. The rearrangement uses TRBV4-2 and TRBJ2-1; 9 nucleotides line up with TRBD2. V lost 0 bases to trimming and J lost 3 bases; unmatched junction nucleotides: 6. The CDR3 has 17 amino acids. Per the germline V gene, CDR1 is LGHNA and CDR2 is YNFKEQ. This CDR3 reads CASSQDVAGGLYNEQFF. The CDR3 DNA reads TGTGCCAGCAGCCAAGATGTGGCGGGAGGGCTCTACAATGAGCAGTTCTTC.

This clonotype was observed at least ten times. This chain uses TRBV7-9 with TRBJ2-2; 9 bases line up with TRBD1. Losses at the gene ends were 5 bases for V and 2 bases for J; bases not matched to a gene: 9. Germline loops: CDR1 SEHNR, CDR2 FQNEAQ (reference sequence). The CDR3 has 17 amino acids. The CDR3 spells CASSRTGAPLNTGELFF. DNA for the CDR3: TGTGCCAGCAGCCGGACAGGGGCCCCTCTTAACACCGGGGAGCTGTTTTTT.

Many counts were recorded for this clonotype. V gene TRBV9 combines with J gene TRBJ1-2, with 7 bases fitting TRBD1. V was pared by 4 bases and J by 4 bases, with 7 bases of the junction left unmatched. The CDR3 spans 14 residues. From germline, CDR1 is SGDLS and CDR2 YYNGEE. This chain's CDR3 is CASSQLTGAYGYTF. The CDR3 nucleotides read TGTGCCAGCAGCCAACTAACAGGGGCCTATGGCTACACCTTC. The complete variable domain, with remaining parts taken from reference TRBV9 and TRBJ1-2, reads DSGVTQTPKHLITATGQRVTLRCSPRSGDLSVYWYQQSLDQGLQFLIQYYNGEERAKGNILERFSAQQFPDLHSELNLSSLELGDSALYFCASSQLTGAYGYTFGSGTRLTVV.

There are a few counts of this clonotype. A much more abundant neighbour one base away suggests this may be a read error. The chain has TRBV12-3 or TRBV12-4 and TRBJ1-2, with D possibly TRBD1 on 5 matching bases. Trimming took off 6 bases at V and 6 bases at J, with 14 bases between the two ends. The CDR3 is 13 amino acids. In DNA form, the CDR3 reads TGTGCCAGCAGCTTCGGGGGATTCGATGGCTACACCTTC. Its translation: CASSFGGFDGYTF.

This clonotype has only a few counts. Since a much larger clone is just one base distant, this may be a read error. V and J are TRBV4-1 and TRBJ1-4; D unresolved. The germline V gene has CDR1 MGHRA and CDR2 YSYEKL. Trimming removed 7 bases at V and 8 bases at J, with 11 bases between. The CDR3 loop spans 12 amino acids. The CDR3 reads CASNGLEEKLFF. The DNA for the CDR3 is TGCGCCAGCAACGGGCTTGAGGAAAAACTGTTTTTT.

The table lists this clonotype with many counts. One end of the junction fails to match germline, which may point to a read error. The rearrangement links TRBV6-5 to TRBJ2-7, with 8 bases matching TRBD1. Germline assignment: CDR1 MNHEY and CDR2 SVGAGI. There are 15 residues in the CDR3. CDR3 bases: TGTGCCAGCAGTCACTCGCGCTGGACAGGGCAAGAGCAGTACTTC. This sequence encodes CASSHSRWTGQEQYF.

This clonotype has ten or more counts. In DNA, the CDR3 is TGTGCCAGCAGCCCCGTCACAGGGGTTTCCTACGAGCAGTACTTC. It codes for CASSPVTGVSYEQYF. This sequence joins TRBV7-8 and TRBJ2-7; 7 bases are a match to TRBD1. The CDR3 has 15 amino acids. CDR1 SGHVS and CDR2 FQNEAQ come from the germline V gene. J gave up 1 base and V 5 bases, and 8 bases lay outside the gene matches.

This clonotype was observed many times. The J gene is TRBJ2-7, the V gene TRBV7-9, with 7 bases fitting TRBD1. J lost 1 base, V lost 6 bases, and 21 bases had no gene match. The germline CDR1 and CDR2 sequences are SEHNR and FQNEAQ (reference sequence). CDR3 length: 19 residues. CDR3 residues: CASSHPGGLSRRESYEQYF. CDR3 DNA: TGTGCCAGCAGTCATCCAGGGGGTTTATCTCGGCGTGAATCCTACGAGCAGTACTTC.

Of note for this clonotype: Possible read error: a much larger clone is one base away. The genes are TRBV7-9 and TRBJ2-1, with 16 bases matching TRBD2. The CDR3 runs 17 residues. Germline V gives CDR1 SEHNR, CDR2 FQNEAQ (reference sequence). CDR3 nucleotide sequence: TGTGCCAACAGCTTGGGGACTAGCGGGGGGGCCCGGGGTGAGCAGTTCTTC. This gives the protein CANSLGTSGGARGEQFF.